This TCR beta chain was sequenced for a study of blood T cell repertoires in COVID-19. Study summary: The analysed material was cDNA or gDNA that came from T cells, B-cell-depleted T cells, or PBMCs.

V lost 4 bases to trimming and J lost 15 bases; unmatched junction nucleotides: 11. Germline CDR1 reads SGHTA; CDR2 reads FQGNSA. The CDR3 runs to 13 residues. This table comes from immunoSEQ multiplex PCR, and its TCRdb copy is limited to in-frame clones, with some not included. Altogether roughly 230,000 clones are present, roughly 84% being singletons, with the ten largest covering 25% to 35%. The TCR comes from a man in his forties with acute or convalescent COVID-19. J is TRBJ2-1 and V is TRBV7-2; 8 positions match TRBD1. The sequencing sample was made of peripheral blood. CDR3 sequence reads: CASSWGQAAQWFF. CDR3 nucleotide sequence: TGTGCCAGCAGCTGGGGACAGGCGGCCCAATGGTTCTTC.